Presented here are 4 T cell receptor beta chains from one specimen sequenced in a study of T cell clonality in common variable immunodeficiency (dated by TCRdb to between 2014 and 2016). Library preparation employed the immunoSEQ multiplex PCR assay. What TCRdb holds here is the immuneACCESS table cut down to in-frame rearrangements. Part of the clones is not present; checked against another copy, under half of the missing clones reflect an unresolved V gene, and the others are unexplained. For this sample, 40,000 to 50,000 clones are listed, none of them singletons. The ten largest clones capture roughly 6% of the sample. The sample taken for sequencing was peripheral blood mononuclear cells. Source of these receptors: a person aged 18 to 69 in good health.

This clone appeared a few times. The CDR3 extends 3 residues past the end of the read, so its final part is completed from the germline J gene. The chain combines TRBV5-6 with TRBJ2-7; TRBD1 aligns across 8 bases. After removal of 0 bases from V and 3 bases from J, the junction contained 2 bases not matched to a gene. The CDR3 runs to 14 residues. The germline V gene has CDR1 SGHDT and CDR2 YYEEEE. The CDR3 loop is CASSLGTGYYEQYF. The DNA read from the CDR3 is TGTGCCAGCAGCTTGGGGACAGGGTACTACGAG.

This clone occurred many times. Sequencing ends 3 residues short of the CDR3 end; the germline J gene provides the rest. The chain carries TRBV7-6 and TRBJ2-2; tentatively, D is TRBD1 (6 bases). Trimming removed 5 bases at V and 0 bases at J, with 10 bases between. The CDR3 extends over 15 amino acids. CDR1 is SGHVS and CDR2 is FNYEAQ in the germline V gene. CDR3 sequence reads: CASSTGQTNTGELFF. CDR3 DNA, as far as it was read: TGTGCCAGCAGCACTGGACAGACGAACACCGGGGAG.

This clone was seen ten or more times. Read sequence stops 3 residues before the CDR3 end, and the germline J gene provides the missing end. J is TRBJ2-4 and V is TRBV19; 10 nucleotides match TRBD2. V dropped 3 bases and J dropped 0; count of bases not matched to a gene: 11. The germline V gene encodes CDR1 LNHDA and CDR2 SQIVND (reference sequence). The CDR3 length is 19 residues. The CDR3 here is CASSIGILAGILAKNIQYF. The CDR3 bases that were read are TGTGCCAGTAGTATTGGTATACTAGCGGGGATATTAGCCAAAAACATT. Combining the CDR3 with reference TRBV19 and TRBJ2-4 gives the whole variable domain DGGITQSPKYLFRKEGQNVTLSCEQNLNHDAMYWYRQDPGQGLRLIYYSQIVNDFQKGDIAEGYSVSREKKESFPLTVTSAQKNPTAFYLCASSIGILAGILAKNIQYFGAGTRLSVL.

This clone was seen many times. The read terminates 3 residues before the CDR3 end, so the remaining end is supplied by the germline J gene. The chain is built from TRBV10-3 and TRBJ1-4; D possibly corresponds to TRBD1 (6 bases). With 6 bases removed from V and 3 bases from J, the gap between germline ends came to 14 bases. The length of the CDR3 is 15 residues. Germline values: CDR1 ENHRY, CDR2 SYGVKD. Incomplete CDR3 DNA: TGTGCCATCAGGCCCTCAGGGGCAGCTAATGAAAAA. This translates into CAIRPSGAANEK. In full, the CDR3 is CAIRPSGAANEKLFF.